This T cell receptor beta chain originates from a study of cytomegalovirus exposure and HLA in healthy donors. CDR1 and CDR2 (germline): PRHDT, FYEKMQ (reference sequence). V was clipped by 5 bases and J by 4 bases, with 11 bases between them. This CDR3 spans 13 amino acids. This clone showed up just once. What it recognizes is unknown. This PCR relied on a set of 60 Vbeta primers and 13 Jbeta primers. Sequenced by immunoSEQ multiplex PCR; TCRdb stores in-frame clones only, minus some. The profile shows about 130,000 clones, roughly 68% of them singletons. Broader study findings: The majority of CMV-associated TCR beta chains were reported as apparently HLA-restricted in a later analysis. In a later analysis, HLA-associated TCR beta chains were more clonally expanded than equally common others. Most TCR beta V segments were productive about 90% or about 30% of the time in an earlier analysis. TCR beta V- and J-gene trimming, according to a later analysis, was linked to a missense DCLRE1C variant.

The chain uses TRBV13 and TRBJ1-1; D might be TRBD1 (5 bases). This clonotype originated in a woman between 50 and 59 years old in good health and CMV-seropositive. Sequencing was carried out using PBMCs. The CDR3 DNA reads TGTGCCAGCAGCCCAGAGACAGTCACTGAAGCTTTCTTT. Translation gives CASSPETVTEAFF.